One sample yielded the 28 T cell receptor beta chains listed below, sequenced in a study of blood T cells in healthy people across ages. A second about 7 to 12 cycle PCR used barcoded and J-beta primers. MiXCR, applied by TCRdb to the 5' RACE reads, yields one record per CDR3 protein. The table has 1.2 million to 1.5 million distinct CDR3 sequences, around 59% seen once; the top ten hold 6.5% to 8.5%. The sequencing sample was made of blood. These receptors came from a man aged 18-30 years in good health.

This chain uses TRBV6-4 with TRBJ2-1, with TRBD2 matching 12 bases. V shed 2 bases and J 5 bases; nucleotides not matched to a gene: 1. CDR3 size: 15 residues. From germline, CDR1 is MRHNA and CDR2 SNTAGT. DNA of the CDR3: TGTGCCAGCAGTGACCGGACTAGCGGGAACAATGAGCAGTTCTTC. Translated, it gives CASSDRTSGNNEQFF.

This chain uses TRBV15 with TRBJ2-3; TRBD2 agrees at 9 bases. CDR3 length equals 17 residues. J was trimmed by 3 bases and V by 4 bases; bases with no gene match: 11. Germline lookup yields CDR1 LNHNV and CDR2 YYDKDF (reference sequence). The CDR3 DNA sequence: TGTGCCACCAGCAAGCCTCCGGGACTAGCAGTAACAGATACGCAGTATTTT. It is translated as CATSKPPGLAVTDTQYF.

The chain joins TRBV7-9 to TRBJ2-7, with D maybe TRBD1 (6 bases). The tail of the sequence fits TRBJ2-5 better, so the J call may be wrong. This CDR3 region has 15 residues. Germline loops: CDR1 SEHNR, CDR2 FQNEAQ (reference sequence). CDR3 sequence: CASSLLQGTLETQYF. CDR3 nucleotides: TGTGCCAGCAGCTTACTACAGGGTACTTTGGAGACCCAGTACTTC.

The V and J genes are TRBV28 and TRBJ2-1, with D hard to call. The V end lost 6 bases, the J end lost 6 bases, and 12 bases lay between the germline ends. This CDR3 region has 13 residues. Per germline, CDR1 MDHEN and CDR2 SYDVKM. The CDR3 sequence is CASSHPGSNEQFF. The CDR3 nucleotides read TGTGCCAGCAGCCACCCCGGTAGCAATGAGCAGTTCTTC. The complete variable domain, with remaining parts taken from reference TRBV28 and TRBJ2-1, reads DVKVTQSSRYLVKRTGEKVFLECVQDMDHENMFWYRQDPGLGLRLIYFSYDVKMKEKGDIPEGYSVSREKKERFSLILESASTNQTSMYLCASSHPGSNEQFFGPGTRLTVL.

V and J are TRBV5-5 and TRBJ1-1; unclear D gene. The V and J ends lost 3 bases and 0 bases respectively, with 9 bases between them. CDR1 SGHKS and CDR2 YYEKEE come from the germline V gene (reference sequence). This CDR3 has 14 residues. The CDR3 here is CASSSKDLNTEAFF. Here the CDR3 DNA reads TGTGCCAGCAGCTCGAAGGACTTGAACACTGAAGCTTTCTTT.

The V call is TRBV7-9, the J call TRBJ2-4; D is uncertain. The assigned J gene may be wrong: the sequence end matches TRBJ2-7 better. CDR1 is SEHNR, CDR2 FQNEAQ, per germline (reference sequence). The CDR3 spans 15 residues. CDR3 region: CASSLNWNTTYEQYF. CDR3 bases: TGTGCCAGCAGCTTAAACTGGAATACCACCTACGAGCAGTACTTC.

This clonotype was recorded once. The CDR3 region is CASSESDRLAGGLDTQYF. Written as DNA, the CDR3 is TGTGCCAGCAGTGAATCGGATAGGCTAGCGGGGGGATTAGATACGCAGTATTTT. The chain recombines TRBV25-1 with TRBJ2-3; 11 nucleotides line up with TRBD2. CDR1 and CDR2 from the germline V gene are MGHDK and SYGVNS. This CDR3 is built from 18 residues. With 1 base clipped from V and 5 bases from J, the junction kept 11 bases outside the gene matches.

V is TRBV10-3 and J is TRBJ2-7, with D tentatively TRBD1 or TRBD2 (5 bases each). The CDR3 is 13 residues long. CDR1 is ENHRY, CDR2 SYGVKD, per germline. V gave up 11 bases and J gave up 2 bases, with 16 bases separating them. In DNA form, the CDR3 reads TGTGCCGGGGGACGGGAACCGGCCTACGAGCAGTACTTC. Translated, it gives CAGGREPAYEQYF.

With respect to this clonotype: At one boundary the junction diverges from the germline segment, which might be a read error. The chain links TRBV20-1 to TRBJ2-1, with D uncertain. The CDR3 covers 13 residues. Germline CDR1 DFQATT, CDR2 SNEGSKA (reference sequence). The CDR3 bases are TGCAGTGCCAGAGATTCAGATTACAATGAGCAGTTCTTC. This gives the protein CSARDSDYNEQFF.

This chain connects TRBV6-1 to TRBJ1-2; D ambiguous. The CDR3 covers 15 residues. Trimming took off 0 bases at V and 0 bases at J, with 8 bases between the two ends. The V gene's germline CDR1 is MNHNS and CDR2 SASEGT. The CDR3 here is CASSEAGVPNYGYTF. The CDR3 DNA follows: TGTGCCAGCAGTGAAGCTGGAGTACCTAACTATGGCTACACCTTC.

The genes are TRBV5-1 and TRBJ2-1, with D possibly being TRBD2 (6 bases). In germline, CDR1 is SGHRS, CDR2 YFSETQ. The V and J ends lost 4 bases and 9 bases respectively, with 14 bases between them. The CDR3 has 13 residues. CDR3 in amino acids: CASSPPGASEQFF. In DNA form, the CDR3 reads TGCGCCAGCAGCCCGCCGGGAGCGTCTGAGCAGTTCTTC.

The chain employs TRBV6-5 and TRBJ1-1; D ambiguous. This CDR3 spans 16 amino acids. V gave up 2 bases and J gave up 5 bases, with 18 bases separating them. In germline, CDR1 is MNHEY, CDR2 SVGAGI. This CDR3 reads CASSYGVGPLQTEAFF. In DNA, the CDR3 is TGTGCCAGCAGTTACGGCGTCGGGCCGCTACAAACTGAAGCTTTCTTT.

The rearrangement joins TRBV30 to TRBJ2-1; D is undetermined. The CDR3 is made up of 13 amino acids. Trimming pared 3 bases from V and 8 bases from J, leaving 14 bases between. The V gene's germline CDR1 is GTSNPN and CDR2 SVGIG (reference sequence). This chain's CDR3 is CAWRPLVEDEQFF. The CDR3 DNA is TGTGCCTGGAGACCCCTCGTCGAGGATGAGCAGTTCTTC.

This chain connects TRBV6-4 to TRBJ2-4; 12 bases fit TRBD2. The J call may be faulty, since TRBJ2-7 better matches the DNA end. Germline assignment: CDR1 MRHNA and CDR2 SNTAGT. This CDR3 region has 15 residues. The CDR3 sequence is CASSVRTSGTYEQYF. DNA of the CDR3: TGTGCCAGCAGTGTCAGGACTAGCGGGACCTACGAGCAGTACTTC.

The chain has TRBV12-3 or TRBV12-4 and TRBJ2-4; 9 bases align to TRBD2. The J call may be faulty, since TRBJ2-7 better matches the DNA end. The CDR3 is 16 residues long. The DNA for the CDR3 is TGTGCCAGCAGTTCCTCAATATCTAGCGGGAACTACGAGCAGTACTTC. Translating it yields CASSSSISSGNYEQYF.

This chain links TRBV20-1 with TRBJ2-1; TRBD2 matches 9 bases. V shed 2 bases, J shed 7 bases, and the junction held 9 bases outside the gene matches. This CDR3 is built from 15 residues. Germline-derived CDR1 and CDR2 are DFQATT and SNEGSKA (reference sequence). CDR3 in amino acids: CSARSGLAFLNEQFF. Here the CDR3 DNA reads TGCAGTGCTAGATCCGGACTAGCGTTTTTGAATGAGCAGTTCTTC.

The gene calls are TRBV25-1 and TRBJ2-5, with D perhaps TRBD1 or TRBD2 (6 bases each). Germline-derived CDR1 and CDR2 are MGHDK and SYGVNS. V was clipped by 7 bases and J by 1 base, with 16 bases between them. The CDR3 loop spans 15 amino acids. The CDR3 here is CASTGASGPQETQYF. For the CDR3, the DNA is TGTGCCAGCACGGGGGCTAGTGGGCCCCAAGAGACCCAGTACTTC.

CDR3 loop: CASSQIISQGTRPTSQTLYEQYF. DNA of the CDR3: TGTGCCAGCAGCCAAATAATCAGCCAGGGGACAAGGCCGACCTCCCAGACCCTATACGAGCAGTACTTC. This chain uses TRBV4-2 with TRBJ2-7, with D maybe TRBD1 (6 bases). Trimming cost V 2 bases and J 4 bases, with 39 bases left between them. Per the germline V gene, CDR1 is LGHNA and CDR2 is YNFKEQ. The CDR3 spans 23 residues.

This clonotype appeared a few times. V and J are TRBV9 and TRBJ2-5; 8 bases match TRBD2. The CDR3 covers 16 residues. Trimming at V came to 4 bases and at J to 5 bases, leaving 13 bases not matched to a gene. Germline V gene lookup returns CDR1 SGDLS and CDR2 YYNGEE. CDR3 loop: CASSRRLSGSHETQYF. The DNA of the CDR3 is TGTGCCAGCAGCCGAAGATTGAGCGGGAGCCACGAGACCCAGTACTTC.

The CDR3 bases are TGCAGCGTTGGAGGATGGGGAGAAACCGGGGAGCTGTTTTTT. Translation gives CSVGGWGETGELFF. The J gene is TRBJ2-2, the V gene TRBV29-1; D might be TRBD2 (5 bases). Per the germline V gene, CDR1 is SQVTM and CDR2 is ANQGSEA. V was pared by 4 bases and J by 5 bases, with 14 bases between. The CDR3 is 14 amino acids.

This clonotype was counted a few times. This chain uses TRBV2 with TRBJ2-3; 9 positions agree with TRBD2. The CDR3 spans 15 residues. Germline V gene data show CDR1 as SNHLY and CDR2 as FYNNEI. V lost 4 bases to trimming and J lost 4 bases; unmatched junction nucleotides: 6. CDR3 DNA sequence: TGTGCCAGCAGTGCGAAAGCGGGAGGAGCAGATACGCAGTATTTT. The encoded protein is CASSAKAGGADTQYF.

This chain uses TRBV29-1 with TRBJ2-4; D may match TRBD1 or TRBD2 (5 bases each). The end of the DNA is better explained by TRBJ2-7, so the J call may be wrong. This CDR3 contains 14 residues. Germline V CDR1 and CDR2: SQVTM, ANQGSEA. CDR3 in amino acids: CSVEERGDGYEQYF. The CDR3 nucleotides read TGCAGCGTTGAAGAGCGAGGGGACGGCTACGAGCAGTACTTC.

This clonotype appeared a few times. CDR3 nucleotides: TGTGCCAGCAGCCGAGACAGGGGGGGCACAGATACGCAGTATTTT. It encodes CASSRDRGGTDTQYF. This chain connects TRBV7-9 to TRBJ2-3, with 9 bases lining up with TRBD1. V shed 5 bases and J 1 base; nucleotides not matched to a gene: 4. Germline-derived CDR1 and CDR2 are SEHNR and FQNEAQ (reference sequence). CDR3 length equals 15 residues. The entire variable domain, with the rest obtained from reference TRBV7-9 and TRBJ2-3, is as follows: DTGVSQNPRHKITKRGQNVTFRCDPISEHNRLYWYRQTLGQGPEFLTYFQNEAQLEKSRLLSDRFSAERPKGSFSTLEIQRTEQGDSAMYLCASSRDRGGTDTQYFGPGTRLTVL.

The chain is built from TRBV29-1 and TRBJ2-7; D unclear. Per germline, CDR1 SQVTM and CDR2 ANQGSEA. The CDR3 spans 14 residues. The germline V and J ends were trimmed by 1 base and 0 bases, with 10 bases remaining between them. The CDR3 DNA follows: TGCAGCGTTGAAGGGGTGGCGGACTCCTACGAGCAGTACTTC. Amino acid sequence: CSVEGVADSYEQYF.

J is TRBJ1-2 and V is TRBV10-3; a possible D gene is TRBD1 (5 bases). In germline, CDR1 is ENHRY, CDR2 SYGVKD. V was clipped by 2 bases and J by 2 bases, with 9 bases between them. The length of the CDR3 is 14 residues. CDR3 DNA sequence: TGTGCCATCAGTGAGGTTTGGGACAACTATGGCTACACCTTC. Its protein is CAISEVWDNYGYTF.

The chain combines TRBV11-2 with TRBJ2-1, with TRBD2 matching over 9 bases. This CDR3 region has 16 residues. Per the germline V gene, CDR1 is SGHAT and CDR2 is FQNNGV. V lost 5 bases and J lost 8; bases outside the gene matches: 13. The CDR3 region has the DNA TGTGCCAGCAGCCCAACCTTAGCGGGAGTGGGACATGAGCAGTTCTTC. Protein sequence: CASSPTLAGVGHEQFF.

The chain has TRBV7-7 and TRBJ2-5; the D is unclear. CDR3 size: 14 residues. Per the germline V gene, CDR1 is SSHAT and CDR2 is FNYEAQ (reference sequence). The V and J ends lost 2 bases and 5 bases respectively, with 12 bases between them. CDR3: CASSLLGWRETQYF. The CDR3 nucleotides read TGTGCCAGCAGCTTATTGGGGTGGCGGGAGACCCAGTACTTC. The variable domain in full, completed from reference TRBV7-7 and TRBJ2-5, reads GAGVSQSPRYKVTKRGQDVTLRCDPISSHATLYWYQQALGQGPEFLTYFNYEAQPDKSGLPSDRFSAERPEGSISTLTIQRTEQRDSAMYRCASSLLGWRETQYFGPGTRLLVL.

The chain carries TRBV27 and TRBJ2-4; D is perhaps TRBD1 or TRBD2 (5 bases each). The better agreement between TRBJ2-7 and the DNA end casts doubt on the J call. The CDR3 has 14 residues. The germline V gene encodes CDR1 MNHEY and CDR2 SMNVEV (reference sequence). In nucleotides, the CDR3 is TGTGCCAGCAGCCCCTCGTTGGGGGCCTACGAGCAGTACTTC. Protein sequence: CASSPSLGAYEQYF.